The 14 T cell receptor beta chains in this list originate from one sample, sequenced in a study of regulatory T cells. The study, taken as a whole, reports: Compared with autologous conventional CD4+ cells and control regulatory cells, CD3G-deficient regulatory T cells showed reduced diversity.

The antigens for these receptors are not known. Primers: 52 TRBV forward and 13 TRBJ reverse. Sequenced by immunoSEQ multiplex PCR; TCRdb stores in-frame clones only, minus some. The table has about 3,900 clones, 80% to 95% seen once. Input material: CD4+ Tregs sorted from blood. The receptors derive from a child between 2 and 9 years old with CD3G deficiency.

J is TRBJ2-7 and V is TRBV9; TRBD2 aligns across 8 bases. This CDR3 has 14 residues. Germline V gives CDR1 SGDLS, CDR2 YYNGEE. The junction had 6 bases not matched to a gene; V was cut back by 3 bases and J by 4 bases. CDR3 coding DNA: TGTGCCAGCAGCGCCCCCGGGACTAGGTACGAGCAGTACTTC. Translating gives CASSAPGTRYEQYF.

The genes are TRBV30 and TRBJ2-2; 14 bases map to TRBD2. The CDR3 consists of 15 residues. Germline V gives CDR1 GTSNPN, CDR2 SVGIG (reference sequence). CDR3 sequence: CASTSGRASAGELFF. CDR3 DNA: TGTGCATCGACTAGCGGGAGGGCCAGTGCCGGGGAGCTGTTTTTT.

This clone came up a few times. The V gene is TRBV28, the J gene TRBJ2-7; 8 bases line up with TRBD1. The CDR3 length is 14 residues. Losses at the gene ends were 3 bases for V and 7 bases for J; bases not matched to a gene: 8. Germline V lookup: CDR1 MDHEN, CDR2 SYDVKM. CDR3 nucleotide sequence: TGTGCCAGCAGTTTCAGGGGGCCCCTGGGGGAGCAGTACTTC. It is translated as CASSFRGPLGEQYF.

This clone occurred once. The chain links TRBV6-1 to TRBJ2-7; TRBD2 matches 14 bases. Germline CDR1 MNHNS, CDR2 SASEGT. This CDR3 has 16 residues. V gave up 4 bases and J gave up 8 bases; unmatched junction bases: 10. Here the CDR3 DNA reads TGTGCCAGCAGTGGAGGGACTAGCGGGAGTCTTTTAAAGCAGTACTTC. Protein sequence: CASSGGTSGSLLKQYF.

This chain uses TRBV28 with TRBJ2-7, with a weak D call TRBD2 (6 bases). There are 14 residues in the CDR3. Germline CDR1 reads MDHEN; CDR2 reads SYDVKM. Trimming removed 4 bases from V and 6 bases from J, with 16 bases in between. The CDR3 loop is CASSSHGTGGEQYF. CDR3 bases: TGTGCCAGCAGTTCGCATGGGACTGGCGGCGAGCAGTACTTC.

This chain joins TRBV7-6 and TRBJ2-1; 8 bases agree with TRBD2. J lost 6 bases, V lost 3 bases, and 1 base had no gene match. The CDR3 loop spans 13 amino acids. Germline V gives CDR1 SGHVS, CDR2 FNYEAQ. CDR3 sequence: CASSLTSANEQFF. CDR3 sequence (DNA): TGTGCCAGCAGCTTGACTAGCGCCAATGAGCAGTTCTTC.

The rearrangement joins TRBV6-1 to TRBJ1-4, with D possibly matching TRBD1 (5 bases). Per the germline V gene, CDR1 is MNHNS and CDR2 is SASEGT. This CDR3 comprises 13 residues. V was trimmed by 2 bases and J by 14 bases, leaving 15 bases between them. CDR3 sequence (DNA): TGTGCCAGCAGTGAATTGGACAACGGTAATCTGTTTTTT. It translates to CASSELDNGNLFF.

V is TRBV30 and J is TRBJ2-7; TRBD1 agrees at 12 bases. This CDR3 has 16 amino acids. The J segment lost 7 bases and the V segment lost 2 bases, leaving 12 bases of the junction unmatched. The V gene's germline CDR1 is GTSNPN and CDR2 SVGIG (reference sequence). CDR3 loop: CAWSPTWGQGAREQYF. CDR3 nucleotide sequence: TGTGCCTGGAGTCCCACTTGGGGACAGGGGGCTCGGGAGCAGTACTTC. The full variable domain, in which reference TRBV30 and TRBJ2-7 provide the parts outside the CDR3, is SQTIHQWPATLVQPVGSPLSLECTVEGTSNPNLYWYRQAAGRGLQLLFYSVGIGQISSEVPQNLSASRPQDRQFILSSKKLLLSDSGFYLCAWSPTWGQGAREQYFGPGTRLTVT.

This clone was seen just once. This chain uses TRBV6-1 with TRBJ1-1, with D unclear. V was clipped by 3 bases and J by 1 base, with 6 bases between them. Per the germline V gene, CDR1 is MNHNS and CDR2 is SASEGT. This CDR3 region has 13 residues. DNA of the CDR3: TGTGCCAGCAGTGAGGTGTGGAACACTGAAGCTTTCTTT. Amino acids: CASSEVWNTEAFF.

This chain joins TRBV28 and TRBJ2-7; 8 bases are shared with TRBD2. V was clipped by 4 bases and J by 6 bases; unmatched bases: 8. Looked up from germline, CDR1 is MDHEN and CDR2 is SYDVKM. This CDR3 has 14 residues. The CDR3 DNA sequence: TGTGCCAGCAGTTCCATTCGGGAGGGCCTCGAGCAGTACTTC. It specifies CASSSIREGLEQYF.

The CDR3 coding sequence is TGTGCCAGCAGTGAACCCGGCAGGGGCTATGGCTACACCTTC. Translating it yields CASSEPGRGYGYTF. The chain combines TRBV6-1 with TRBJ1-2; a possible D gene is TRBD1 (6 bases). V lost 2 bases and J 4 bases, leaving 11 bases between the germline ends. The CDR3 extends over 14 amino acids. From germline, CDR1 is MNHNS and CDR2 SASEGT.

The V and J genes are TRBV10-3 and TRBJ1-2; D unclear. This CDR3 comprises 15 residues. V dropped 0 bases and J dropped 1 base, with 9 bases sitting between them. Germline V gene lookup returns CDR1 ENHRY and CDR2 SYGVKD. The DNA of the CDR3 is TGTGCCATCAGTGAGTCATCCGCGTTTAACTATGGCTACACCTTC. Translated: CAISESSAFNYGYTF.

The gene calls are TRBV6-6 and TRBJ2-1; TRBD2 aligns across 7 bases. CDR1 is MNHNY, CDR2 SVGAGI, per germline (reference sequence). V lost 7 bases, J lost 9 bases, and 9 bases stayed unmatched. The CDR3 is 13 residues long. The CDR3 here is CASTPTSSGEQFF. CDR3 bases: TGTGCCAGCACCCCGACTAGCTCCGGTGAGCAGTTCTTC.

The V gene is TRBV6-1, the J gene TRBJ2-7; D is unclear. Between the trimmed V and J ends, which lost 2 bases and 4 bases, there was a span of 6 bases. This CDR3 has 12 residues. Germline V CDR1 and CDR2: MNHNS, SASEGT. In DNA form, the CDR3 reads TGTGCCAGCAGTGAATATCTGTACGAGCAGTACTTC. Translating gives CASSEYLYEQYF.